This T cell receptor (beta chain) is drawn from a study of identical twins. Findings of the study overall: There was more out-of-frame TCR alpha sharing in monozygotic twins than models estimated. Insertions were fewer in abundant cord blood beta clonotypes, whereas memory repertoires showed none of this pattern.

The CDR3 sequence is 16 residues long. The germline V and J ends were trimmed by 1 base and 0 bases, with 11 bases remaining between them. CDR1 and CDR2 (germline): SGHDT, YYEEEE. This clonotype was detected once. Its antigen is currently unknown. TCRdb used MiXCR to reprocess the 5' RACE reads, holding one entry per CDR3 protein. In the table there are under 800,000 distinct CDR3 sequences, approximately 22% of which are singletons. The sample was also reused in another study, on T cells expressing NK-cell markers.

The sequence was collected from a woman aged 18-29 years in good health. The sequenced sample consisted of PBMCs. The rearrangement links TRBV5-6 to TRBJ2-1; D might be TRBD2 (6 bases). The CDR3 protein is CASSLIRRGSYNEQFF. CDR3 DNA: TGTGCCAGCAGCTTGATTCGGCGGGGCTCCTACAATGAGCAGTTCTTC.